A selection of T cell receptor beta chains follows, all from one sample in a study of cytomegalovirus exposure and HLA in healthy donors. Measured with immunoSEQ multiplex PCR; TCRdb has only the in-frame clones, and not every one. This table has about 110,000 clones, 65% to 80% appearing once. The material sequenced was PBMCs. The receptors derive from a man aged 25-40 years in good health and CMV-seropositive. The CDR3 runs from the conserved cysteine through the conserved F or W. A D gene is named only where the DNA matches it firmly. Size is stated for part of the rows, as once, few or many counts, or as a class when the clone is expanded.

J | V | size | D | length | CDR3 | DNA
TRBJ2-1 | TRBV9 | NA | TRBD2 | 15 | CASSFLTSGANEQFF | TGTGCCAGCAGCTTCCTGACTAGCGGGGCCAATGAGCAGTTCTTC
TRBJ1-5 | TRBV13 | once | NA | 10 | CASTGQPQHF | TGTGCCAGCACGGGTCAGCCCCAGCATTTT
TRBJ2-2 | TRBV5-6 | NA | TRBD2 | 16 | CASSIERGWYTGELFF | TGTGCCAGCAGCATAGAGCGGGGGTGGTACACCGGGGAGCTGTTTTTT
TRBJ1-1 | TRBV12-2 | NA | NA | 14 | CASRSRGGFTEAFF | TGTGCAAGTCGCTCTAGGGGGGGGTTTACTGAAGCTTTCTTT
TRBJ2-1 | TRBV6-5 | NA | NA | 16 | CASSYPDGRGYNEQFF | TGTGCCAGCAGTTACCCAGACGGAAGGGGGTACAATGAGCAGTTCTTC
TRBJ1-2 | TRBV30 | NA | NA | 11 | CAWRAPHGYTF | TGTGCCTGGAGAGCGCCACATGGCTACACCTTC
TRBJ2-7 | TRBV27 | NA | NA | 15 | CASSLVKASSHEQYF | TGTGCCAGCAGTTTGGTGAAAGCCAGTAGCCACGAGCAGTACTTC
TRBJ2-2 | TRBV7-3 | NA | NA | 13 | CASSPTGTGELFF | TGTGCCAGCAGCCCGACCGGGACCGGGGAGCTGTTTTTT
TRBJ1-1 | TRBV5-1 | NA | NA | 13 | CASGRGLNTEAFF | TGCGCCAGCGGCCGGGGTCTGAACACTGAAGCTTTCTTT
TRBJ1-6 | TRBV7-9 | NA | NA | 13 | CASSLAYNSPLHF | TGTGCCAGCAGCTTGGCTTACAATTCACCCCTCCACTTT
TRBJ2-1 | TRBV5-1 | NA | NA | 17 | CASSWAPTWPSYNEQFF | TGCGCCAGCAGCTGGGCTCCGACATGGCCATCCTACAATGAGCAGTTCTTC
TRBJ2-3 | TRBV19 | NA | NA | 15 | CASKGRDTRTDTQYF | TGTGCCAGCAAGGGCCGGGACACCCGCACAGATACGCAGTATTTT
TRBJ2-2 | TRBV10-1 | medium-sized | NA | 13 | CASTSDATGELFF | TGCGCCAGCACTAGCGACGCCACCGGGGAGCTGTTTTTT
TRBJ1-2 | TRBV7-2 | NA | TRBD1 | 13 | CASSKRQGDGYTF | TGTGCCAGCAGCAAAAGACAGGGGGATGGCTACACCTTC
TRBJ2-7 | TRBV2 | NA | TRBD1 | 16 | CASSGSGTASSYEQYF | TGTGCCAGCAGTGGCTCCGGGACAGCTAGCTCCTACGAGCAGTACTTC
TRBJ1-2 | TRBV2 | NA | NA | 15 | CASSRAEIETYGYTF | TGTGCCAGCTCCAGGGCAGAGATAGAAACCTATGGCTACACCTTC
TRBJ2-5 | TRBV18 | NA | TRBD1 | 16 | CASSLTDRGLQETQYF | TGTGCCAGCTCACTTACGGACAGGGGGCTCCAAGAGACCCAGTACTTC
TRBJ1-1 | TRBV5-1 | NA | TRBD1 | 13 | CASGPGQATEAFF | TGCGCCAGCGGACCGGGACAGGCAACTGAAGCTTTCTTT
TRBJ1-4 | TRBV2 | few | NA | 15 | CASRDDTGRVEKLFF | TGTGCCAGCAGAGACGACACGGGGAGAGTTGAAAAACTGTTTTTT
TRBJ1-6 | TRBV10-1 | NA | NA | 13 | CASSRSYNSPLHF | TGCGCCAGCAGTCGGTCCTATAATTCACCCCTCCACTTT
TRBJ2-1 | TRBV19 | NA | TRBD1 | 15 | CASSIGQESINEQFF | TGTGCCAGTAGTATCGGACAGGAGTCCATCAATGAGCAGTTCTTC
TRBJ2-1 | TRBV11-3 | few | TRBD2 | 14 | CASSTGLAGGLSIF | TGTGCCAGCAGCACGGGACTAGCGGGGGGGCTATCGATCTTC
TRBJ1-6 | TRBV27 | NA | NA | 15 | CASSPSKFVSSPLHF | TGTGCCAGCAGCCCATCAAAATTTGTAAGCTCACCCCTCCACTTT
TRBJ2-1 | TRBV7-9 | NA | TRBD2 | 16 | CASSLGTSGGLNEQFF | TGTGCCAGCAGCTTAGGGACTAGCGGGGGTCTCAATGAGCAGTTCTTC
TRBJ2-5 | TRBV7-8 | NA | TRBD2 | 18 | CASSLGSSGGGVQEAQYF | TGTGCCAGCAGCTTGGGATCCTCGGGGGGTGGAGTCCAAGAGGCCCAGTACTTC
TRBJ2-7 | TRBV7-9 | NA | NA | 14 | CASSLAGTDYEQYF | TGTGCCAGCAGCTTGGCGGGTACTGACTACGAGCAGTACTTC
TRBJ2-1 | TRBV7-2 | once | NA | 13 | CASSLMRLDEQFF | TGTGCCAGCAGCTTAATGAGACTAGATGAGCAGTTCTTC
TRBJ2-2 | TRBV4-1 | NA | TRBD2 | 14 | CASSHRLAGGELFF | TGCGCCAGCAGCCATAGACTAGCGGGCGGGGAGCTGTTTTTT
TRBJ1-1 | TRBV12-5 | NA | NA | 11 | CASGHNTEAFF | TGTGCTAGTGGACATAACACTGAAGCTTTCTTT
TRBJ2-7 | TRBV5-6 | NA | NA | 14 | CASSHPRSSYEQYF | TGTGCCAGCAGCCATCCTAGGAGCTCCTACGAGCAGTACTTC
TRBJ1-3 | TRBV4-1 | once | NA | 16 | CASSQFRKDSGNTIYF | TGCGCCAGCAGCCAATTCAGGAAGGACTCTGGAAACACCATATATTTT
TRBJ2-3 | TRBV4-1 | NA | TRBD2 | 16 | CASSQALAGTSGTQYF | TGCGCCAGCAGCCAAGCACTAGCGGGGACCTCAGGTACGCAGTATTTT
TRBJ2-1 | TRBV25-1 | NA | NA | 12 | CAIHVRENEQFF | TGTGCCATCCACGTCCGGGAGAATGAGCAGTTCTTC
TRBJ2-7 | TRBV18 | NA | TRBD1 | 15 | CASSARTGQSYEQYF | TGTGCCAGCTCAGCCCGGACAGGGCAATCCTACGAGCAGTACTTC
TRBJ2-2 | TRBV5-1 | NA | NA | 15 | CASSGGGPNTGELFF | TGCGCCAGCAGCGGGGGGGGGCCGAACACCGGGGAGCTGTTTTTT
TRBJ1-5 | TRBV19 | NA | NA | 15 | CASSIFGTEGQPQHF | TGTGCCAGTAGTATTTTCGGAACAGAGGGTCAGCCCCAGCATTTT
TRBJ1-4 | TRBV7-2 | NA | TRBD1 | 17 | CASSLWFPTGANEKLFF | TGTGCCAGCAGCTTATGGTTTCCCACAGGGGCTAATGAAAAACTGTTTTTT
TRBJ1-2 | TRBV7-9 | NA | NA | 17 | CASSQEAPSSQLGGYTF | TGTGCCAGCAGCCAAGAAGCCCCATCGTCCCAACTAGGGGGCTACACCTTC